This TCR beta chain was obtained from a study of T cell clonotyping in hematopoietic cell transplantation. The wider study: Recipient samples before transplant were obtained post-cytoreduction. Study conclusions and caveats: After transplant, recipient diversity fell while pathologically expanded clonotypes grew through day 180.

Documented time point: recipient sample about 28 days before transplant, after cytoreduction. The germline V and J ends were trimmed by 0 bases and 3 bases, with 14 bases remaining between them. The CDR3 length is 15 residues. Germline V gives CDR1 GTSNPN, CDR2 SVGIG (reference sequence). This clone was seen a few times. Its antigen remains unidentified. The assay was immunoSEQ multiplex PCR, and TCRdb's table has in-frame clones only and misses some. The sample lists approximately 30,000 clones, under 90% occurring once. Sequences were derived from peripheral blood mononuclear cells, sampled before stem cell transplant. The gene calls are TRBV30 and TRBJ1-1; D uncertain. This sequence was found in a middle-aged man with acute myeloid leukemia. Some clones in this sample may be carry-over from other donors' samples. The CDR3 nucleotides are TGTGCCTGGAGTGTACGGGATTTTCAGGACACTGAAGCTTTCTTT. Encoded protein: CAWSVRDFQDTEAFF. Drawing the rest from reference TRBV30 and TRBJ1-1, the complete variable domain is SQTIHQWPATLVQPVGSPLSLECTVEGTSNPNLYWYRQAAGRGLQLLFYSVGIGQISSEVPQNLSASRPQDRQFILSSKKLLLSDSGFYLCAWSVRDFQDTEAFFGQGTRLTVV.